This TCR beta chain comes out of a study of beta chain features in type 1 diabetes. This clone was seen more than once but under ten times. This CDR3 spans 14 amino acids. The ends were cut back, 0 bases at V and 5 bases at J, with 10 bases in the middle. Germline CDR1 is SEHNR and CDR2 is FQNEAQ (reference sequence). Sorting of CD4+ naive, central memory, regulatory and stem cell-like memory cells was performed via CD45RO/CCR7/CD25/CD127/CD95/CD27. Of the isolated RNA, all was reverse transcribed, and so the sequenced material was expressed TCRB transcripts. Assay used: immunoSEQ multiplex PCR; TCRdb lists only in-frame clones, some missing. The table has 250,000 to 300,000 clones, approximately 8.1% seen once.

Sequencing was done on a sample of central memory CD4+ T cells from blood. The TCR sequence derives from a young woman in good health. The chain combines TRBV7-9 with TRBJ2-5; D not certain. CDR3 in DNA: TGTGCCAGCAGCTTAGCAACTGGGGTTGAGACCCAGTACTTC. As protein: CASSLATGVETQYF. Based on the CDR3 plus reference TRBV7-9 and TRBJ2-5, the full variable domain is DTGVSQNPRHKITKRGQNVTFRCDPISEHNRLYWYRQTLGQGPEFLTYFQNEAQLEKSRLLSDRFSAERPKGSFSTLEIQRTEQGDSAMYLCASSLATGVETQYFGPGTRLLVL.